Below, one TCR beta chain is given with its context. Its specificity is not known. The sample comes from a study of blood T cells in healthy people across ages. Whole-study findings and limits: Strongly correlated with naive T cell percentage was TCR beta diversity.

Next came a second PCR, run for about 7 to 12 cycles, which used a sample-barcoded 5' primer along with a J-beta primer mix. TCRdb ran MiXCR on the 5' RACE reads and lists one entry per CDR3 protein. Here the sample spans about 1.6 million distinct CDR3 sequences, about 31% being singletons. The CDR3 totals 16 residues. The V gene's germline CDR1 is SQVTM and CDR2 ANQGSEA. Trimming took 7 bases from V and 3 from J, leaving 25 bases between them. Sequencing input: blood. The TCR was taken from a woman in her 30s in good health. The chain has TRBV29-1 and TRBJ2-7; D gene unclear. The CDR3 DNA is TGCAGCGGCACCCCTGACTGGCGGAAGGGTTGCTACGAGCAGTACTTC. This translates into CSGTPDWRKGCYEQYF.